This T cell receptor beta chain was obtained from a study of T cells in Graves' hyperthyroidism and ophthalmopathy. The CDR3 is 17 amino acids. V lost 1 base and J lost 7; bases outside the gene matches: 12. Germline CDR1 DFQATT, CDR2 SNEGSKA (reference sequence). This clonotype was found a few times. TCR beta CDR3 region amplification was performed from RNA transcripts. First-round RT-PCR of the TCR CDR3 relied on the HTBI primer set. TCRdb itself ran the multiplex PCR reads through MiXCR, one entry per CDR3 protein. The table has fewer than 650,000 distinct CDR3 sequences, about 15% seen once. Specimen: blood. The chain is built from TRBV20-1 and TRBJ2-7; 14 nucleotides align to TRBD2. The origin of this receptor is a woman aged 40-49 years with Graves' ophthalmopathy. The CDR3 is CSARGAWGLAGVSEQYF. In DNA form, the CDR3 reads TGCAGTGCTAGAGGTGCTTGGGGACTAGCGGGAGTTAGTGAGCAGTACTTC.